This is a list of T cell receptor beta chains from one sample in a study of T cells after yellow fever vaccination. TCRdb fed the 5' RACE reads into MiXCR, producing one record per CDR3 protein. Here the sample spans around 360,000 distinct CDR3 sequences, around a tenth being singletons. Source: PBMCs, taken on the day of the first yellow fever vaccination. The receptors were sampled from a man in his late teens or twenties who received the YFV17D yellow fever vaccine. CDR3s include the opening cysteine and the closing phenylalanine or tryptophan. The order of the fields is D gene, J gene, clone size, V gene, CDR3 protein, CDR3 DNA. The D gene is left open where the match is weak. Size is stated for part of the rows, as once, few or many counts, or as a class when the clone is expanded.

>-|TRBJ2-3|few|TRBV21-1
CASSKGAAGPDTQYF
TGTGCCAGCAGCAAAGGTGCGGCAGGACCAGATACGCAGTATTTT
>-|TRBJ2-7|many|TRBV29-1
CSAEVGRGYEQYF
TGCAGCGCAGAGGTCGGCAGGGGTTACGAGCAGTACTTC
>-|TRBJ2-1|-|TRBV7-9
CASSRGSNEQFF
TGTGCCAGCAGCCGGGGTTCCAATGAGCAGTTCTTC
>TRBD1|TRBJ2-7|few|TRBV6-2/TRBV6-3
CASVRTGGFDEQYF
TGTGCCAGCGTAAGGACAGGGGGCTTCGACGAGCAGTACTTC
>-|TRBJ1-3|-|TRBV18
CASSTLNTIYF
TGTGCCAGCTCCACTTTGAACACCATATATTTT
>TRBD1|TRBJ2-3|few|TRBV9
CASSVLGGFADTQYF
TGTGCCAGCAGCGTACTAGGGGGCTTCGCAGATACGCAGTATTTT
>TRBD2|TRBJ2-3|many|TRBV7-9
CASSLSASGDTQYF
TGTGCCAGCAGCTTGTCGGCTAGCGGAGATACGCAGTATTTT
>-|TRBJ1-3|-|TRBV10-3
CAISESRVSPGNTIYF
TGTGCCATCAGTGAGTCGCGGGTTTCGCCCGGAAACACCATATATTTT
>-|TRBJ1-1|-|TRBV5-4
CASSLGGESREAFF
TGTGCCAGCAGCTTGGGAGGGGAGTCTCGAGAAGCTTTCTTT
>TRBD1|TRBJ2-7|many|TRBV5-1
CASSVPGQGANEQYF
TGCGCCAGCAGCGTCCCTGGACAGGGGGCTAACGAGCAGTACTTC
>TRBD1|TRBJ2-5|few|TRBV6-2/TRBV6-3
CATSGWGQGAWETQYF
TGTGCCACCAGTGGTTGGGGACAGGGGGCTTGGGAGACCCAGTACTTC
>-|TRBJ2-1|once|TRBV5-5
CASKLTAQGGYEQFF
TGTGCCAGCAAGCTTACGGCGCAGGGAGGATATGAGCAGTTCTTC
>TRBD2|TRBJ2-5|few|TRBV7-2
CASSPSQRGGPETQYF
TGTGCCAGCAGCCCGAGCCAGCGGGGGGGCCCCGAGACCCAGTACTTC
>TRBD2|TRBJ2-5|-|TRBV29-1
CSVDGLAGTQETQYF
TGCAGCGTAGACGGACTAGCGGGGACTCAAGAGACCCAGTACTTC
>-|TRBJ1-1|many|TRBV6-2/TRBV6-3
CASTNGRNTEAFF
TGTGCCAGCACCAACGGGAGGAACACTGAAGCTTTCTTT
>-|TRBJ2-3|few|TRBV5-1
CASSSTPGADTQYF
TGCGCCAGCAGCTCAACGCCGGGGGCAGATACGCAGTATTTT
>-|TRBJ2-5|-|TRBV20-1
CNVRVKETQYF
TGTAATGTCCGCGTAAAAGAGACCCAGTACTTC
>-|TRBJ2-3|few|TRBV20-1
CSARDGPRGADTQYF
TGCAGTGCTAGAGATGGGCCCAGGGGGGCAGATACGCAGTATTTT
>-|TRBJ2-1|few|TRBV6-2/TRBV6-3
CASSYFDPKISYNEQFF
TGTGCCAGCAGTTACTTTGACCCCAAGATCTCCTACAATGAGCAGTTCTTC
>-|TRBJ1-1|few|TRBV7-9
CASSANRAAVGTEAFF
TGTGCCAGCAGCGCAAACCGGGCCGCAGTGGGGACTGAAGCTTTCTTT
>TRBD1|TRBJ1-6|few|TRBV6-5
CASRRDRENSPLHF
TGTGCCAGCCGCCGGGACAGGGAAAATTCACCCCTCCACTTT
>TRBD2|TRBJ2-5|-|TRBV5-4
CASSKRSTSGRYQETQYF
TGTGCCAGCAGCAAAAGGTCGACTAGCGGGCGATACCAAGAGACCCAGTACTTC
>-|TRBJ1-1|few|TRBV21-1
CASSKMPPQMNTEAFF
TGTGCCAGCAGCAAAATGCCCCCGCAGATGAACACTGAAGCTTTCTTT
>TRBD1|TRBJ1-2|few|TRBV27
CASSLEPTGNYGYTF
TGTGCCAGCAGTTTGGAACCGACAGGGAACTATGGCTACACCTTC
>-|TRBJ2-2|-|TRBV20-1
CSATLPRGTGELFF
TGCAGTGCTACACTTCCCAGAGGCACCGGGGAGCTGTTTTTT
>TRBD1|TRBJ2-4|many|TRBV6-1
CASRMKAGGKNIQYF
TGTGCCAGCAGGATGAAGGCAGGGGGAAAAAACATTCAGTACTTC
>-|TRBJ1-3|few|TRBV5-1
CASSLAGTGNTIYF
TGCGCCAGCAGCTTGGCGGGGACAGGAAACACCATATATTTT
>TRBD1|TRBJ1-2|-|TRBV24-1
CATSDPRQGADGYTF
TGTGCCACCAGTGATCCAAGACAGGGGGCGGATGGCTACACCTTC
>-|TRBJ2-5|-|TRBV11-2
CASSSWAAPYQETQYF
TGTGCCAGCAGCTCTTGGGCTGCCCCGTACCAAGAGACCCAGTACTTC
>-|TRBJ2-1|few|TRBV29-1
CSVGGFGNEQFF
TGCAGCGTTGGGGGCTTTGGCAATGAGCAGTTCTTC
>TRBD1|TRBJ2-7|many|TRBV7-9
CASSLRGSRQGVYEQYF
TGTGCCAGCAGCTTACGTGGTTCGCGACAGGGTGTTTACGAGCAGTACTTC
>-|TRBJ1-6|few|TRBV2
CATVRGDRSPLHF
TGTGCCACCGTGAGGGGGGATCGGTCACCCCTCCACTTT